Listed here are 2 T cell receptor beta chains from one sample, sequenced in a study of cytomegalovirus exposure and HLA in healthy donors. A multiplex PCR was run with 60 Vbeta primers and 13 Jbeta primers. TCRdb keeps only in-frame clones here, not all; method: immunoSEQ multiplex PCR. The table records 150,000 or so clones, about 75% of them present only once. The specimen sequenced was PBMCs. The receptors were gathered from a female donor in good health and CMV-seronegative.

The chain couples TRBV9 to TRBJ1-6, with a tentative D call TRBD1 (5 bases). Germline V gives CDR1 SGDLS, CDR2 YYNGEE. The CDR3 covers 12 residues. V shed 2 bases and J shed 14 bases, with 11 bases lying between them. CDR3 nucleotides: TGTGCCAGCAGCGTGGCGGGGGAGTCCCTCCACTTT. It is translated as CASSVAGESLHF.

This clone was detected only a few times. V usage is TRBV7-2 and J usage is TRBJ2-1; D is possibly TRBD1 (5 bases). In germline, CDR1 is SGHTA, CDR2 FQGNSA. The ends were cut back, 5 bases at V and 6 bases at J, with 14 bases in the middle. The CDR3 is 14 residues long. CDR3 sequence (DNA): TGTGCCAGCAGCGTTGTAGGGGCCCCCAATGAGCAGTTCTTC. Encoded protein: CASSVVGAPNEQFF. The entire variable domain, with the rest obtained from reference TRBV7-2 and TRBJ2-1, is as follows: GAGVSQSPSNKVTEKGKDVELRCDPISGHTALYWYRQSLGQGLEFLIYFQGNSAPDKSGLPSDRFSAERTGGSVSTLTIQRTQQEDSAVYLCASSVVGAPNEQFFGPGTRLTVL.